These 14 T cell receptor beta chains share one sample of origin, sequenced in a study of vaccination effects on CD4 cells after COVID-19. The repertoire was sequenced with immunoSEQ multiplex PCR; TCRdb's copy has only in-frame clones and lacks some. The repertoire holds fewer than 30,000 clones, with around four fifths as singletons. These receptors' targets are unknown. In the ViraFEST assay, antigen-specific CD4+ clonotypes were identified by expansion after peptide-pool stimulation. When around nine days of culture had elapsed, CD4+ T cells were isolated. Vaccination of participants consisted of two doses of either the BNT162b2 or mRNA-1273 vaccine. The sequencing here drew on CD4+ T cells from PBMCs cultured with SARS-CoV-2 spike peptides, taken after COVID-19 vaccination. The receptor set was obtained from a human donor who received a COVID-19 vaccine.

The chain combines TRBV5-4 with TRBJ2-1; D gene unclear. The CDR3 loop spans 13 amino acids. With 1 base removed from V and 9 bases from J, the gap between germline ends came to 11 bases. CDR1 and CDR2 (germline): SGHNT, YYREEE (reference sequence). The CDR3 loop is CASSLSSGPEQFF. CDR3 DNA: TGTGCCAGCAGCTTGTCGTCCGGCCCTGAGCAGTTCTTC.

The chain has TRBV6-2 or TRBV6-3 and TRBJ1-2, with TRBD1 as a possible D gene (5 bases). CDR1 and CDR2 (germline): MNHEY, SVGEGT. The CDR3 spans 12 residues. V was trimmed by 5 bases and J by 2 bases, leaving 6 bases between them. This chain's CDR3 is CASSRQNYGYTF. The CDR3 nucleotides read TGTGCCAGCAGTCGACAGAACTATGGCTACACCTTC.

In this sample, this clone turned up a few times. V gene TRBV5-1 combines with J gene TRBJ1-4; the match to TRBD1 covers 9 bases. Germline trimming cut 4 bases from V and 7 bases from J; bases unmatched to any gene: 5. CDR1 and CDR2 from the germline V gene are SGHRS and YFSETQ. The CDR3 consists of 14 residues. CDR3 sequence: CASSLGDRVEKLFF. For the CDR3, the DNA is TGCGCCAGCAGCCTCGGGGACAGGGTTGAAAAACTGTTTTTT.

The CDR3 DNA sequence: TGTGCCAGCAGCTTTCCTTCCGGGTTCGGGGAGCTGTTTTTT. Residues: CASSFPSGFGELFF. The chain combines TRBV5-5 with TRBJ2-2; D gene unclear. The CDR3 contains 14 residues. Germline CDR1 reads SGHKS; CDR2 reads YYEKEE (reference sequence). The V and J ends lost 2 bases and 7 bases respectively, with 12 bases between them.

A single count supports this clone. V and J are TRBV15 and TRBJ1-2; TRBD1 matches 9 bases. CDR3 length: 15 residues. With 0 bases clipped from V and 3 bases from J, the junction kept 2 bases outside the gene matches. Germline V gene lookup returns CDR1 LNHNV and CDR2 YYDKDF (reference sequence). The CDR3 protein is CATSREQGADYGYTF. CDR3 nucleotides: TGTGCCACCAGCAGAGAACAGGGGGCTGACTATGGCTACACCTTC.

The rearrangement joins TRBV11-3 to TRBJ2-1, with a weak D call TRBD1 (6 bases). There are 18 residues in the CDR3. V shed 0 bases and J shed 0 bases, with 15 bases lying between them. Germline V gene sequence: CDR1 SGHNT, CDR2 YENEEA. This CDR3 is CASSLDHGGSTSYNEQFF. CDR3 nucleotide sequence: TGTGCCAGCAGCTTAGACCATGGGGGCTCTACCTCCTACAATGAGCAGTTCTTC.

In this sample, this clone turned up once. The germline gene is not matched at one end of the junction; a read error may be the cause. The CDR3 loop reads CASGYRDTEAFF. The CDR3 DNA sequence: TGTGCCAGCGGTTATCGGGACACTGAAGCTTTCTTT. The rearrangement joins TRBV6-5 to TRBJ1-1, with D hard to call. In germline, CDR1 is MNHEY, CDR2 SVGAGI. CDR3 length: 12 residues.

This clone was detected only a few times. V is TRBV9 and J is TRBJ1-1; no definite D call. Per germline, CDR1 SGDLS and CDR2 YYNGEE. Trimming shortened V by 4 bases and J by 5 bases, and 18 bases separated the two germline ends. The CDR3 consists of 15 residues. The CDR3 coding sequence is TGTGCCAGCAGCCTCCCCCCTGATCTAGTGACTGAAGCTTTCTTT. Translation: CASSLPPDLVTEAFF.

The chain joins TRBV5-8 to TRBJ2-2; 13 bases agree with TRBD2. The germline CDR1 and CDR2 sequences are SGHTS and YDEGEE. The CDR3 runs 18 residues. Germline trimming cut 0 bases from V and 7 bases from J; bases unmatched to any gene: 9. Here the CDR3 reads CASSLARTSGSVSGELFF. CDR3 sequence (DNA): TGTGCCAGCAGCTTGGCACGGACTAGCGGGAGTGTGAGCGGGGAGCTGTTTTTT.

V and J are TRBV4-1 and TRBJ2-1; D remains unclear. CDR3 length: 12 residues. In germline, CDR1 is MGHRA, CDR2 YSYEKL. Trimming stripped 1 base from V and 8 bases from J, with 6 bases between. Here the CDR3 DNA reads TGCGCCAGCAGCCAAGTCCACGATGAGCAGTTCTTC. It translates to CASSQVHDEQFF.

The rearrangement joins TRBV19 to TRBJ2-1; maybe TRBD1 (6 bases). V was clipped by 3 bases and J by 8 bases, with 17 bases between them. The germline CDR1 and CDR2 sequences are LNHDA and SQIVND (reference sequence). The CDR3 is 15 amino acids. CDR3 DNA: TGTGCCAGTAGTATCTTGGGGTCAGGGGCCGATGAGCAGTTCTTC. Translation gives CASSILGSGADEQFF.

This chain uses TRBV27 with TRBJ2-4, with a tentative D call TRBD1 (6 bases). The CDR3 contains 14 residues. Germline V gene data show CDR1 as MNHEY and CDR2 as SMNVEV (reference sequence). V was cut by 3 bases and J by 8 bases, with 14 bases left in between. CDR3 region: CASSLGRDNYIQYF. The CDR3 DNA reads TGTGCCAGCAGTTTGGGCCGGGACAACTACATTCAGTACTTC.

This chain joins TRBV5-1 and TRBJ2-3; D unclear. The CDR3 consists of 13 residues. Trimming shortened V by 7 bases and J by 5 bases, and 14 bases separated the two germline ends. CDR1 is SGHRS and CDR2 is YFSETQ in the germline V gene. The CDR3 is CASRGGMGDTQYF. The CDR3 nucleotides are TGCGCCAGCCGCGGCGGCATGGGAGATACGCAGTATTTT.

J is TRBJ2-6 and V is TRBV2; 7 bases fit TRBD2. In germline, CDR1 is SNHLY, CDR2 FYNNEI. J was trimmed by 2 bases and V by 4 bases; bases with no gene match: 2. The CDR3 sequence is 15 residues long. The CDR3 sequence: CASSGSGTGANVLTF. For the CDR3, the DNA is TGTGCCAGCAGTGGGAGCGGGACTGGGGCCAACGTCCTGACTTTC. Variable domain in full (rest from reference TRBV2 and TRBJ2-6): EPEVTQTPSHQVTQMGQEVILRCVPISNHLYFYWYRQILGQKVEFLVSFYNNEISEKSEIFDDQFSVERPDGSNFTLKIRSTKLEDSAMYFCASSGSGTGANVLTFGAGSRLTVL.